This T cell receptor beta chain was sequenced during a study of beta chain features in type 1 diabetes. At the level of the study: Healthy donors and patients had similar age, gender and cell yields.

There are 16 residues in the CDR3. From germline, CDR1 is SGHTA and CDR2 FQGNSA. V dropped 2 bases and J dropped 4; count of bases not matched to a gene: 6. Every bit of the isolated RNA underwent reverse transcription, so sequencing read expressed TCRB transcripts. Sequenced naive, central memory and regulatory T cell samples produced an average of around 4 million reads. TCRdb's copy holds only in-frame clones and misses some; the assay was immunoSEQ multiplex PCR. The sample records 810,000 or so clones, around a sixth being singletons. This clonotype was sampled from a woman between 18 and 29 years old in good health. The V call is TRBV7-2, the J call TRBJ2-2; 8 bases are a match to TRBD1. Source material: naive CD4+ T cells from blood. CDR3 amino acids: CASSLNGQGVTGELFF. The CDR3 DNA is TGTGCCAGCAGCTTAAATGGACAGGGAGTCACCGGGGAGCTGTTTTTT.